This T cell receptor beta chain was sequenced for a study of vaccination and CD4 T cells after COVID-19. Study-wide context: Convalescent donors: six male, four female; seven Caucasian, two Asian, one multiracial, two Hispanic. Post-COVID draws followed diagnosis by a median roughly 99 days (range 35 to 161). Study observations and caveats: Researchers looked at relatively few convalescent patients and had no early post-infection timepoints. SARS-CoV-2-reactive clonotypes rose nonsignificantly, with the median going from about 20 to 38.

The CDR3 runs to 16 residues. V was pared by 2 bases and J by 0 bases, with 14 bases between. Germline lookup yields CDR1 DFQATT and CDR2 SNEGSKA (reference sequence). TCRdb reprocessed the PCR reads with MiXCR, giving one entry per CDR3 protein. Of some 21,000 distinct CDR3 sequences detected, roughly 64% appear once; the ten largest clones hold 1% to 1.4%. This clonotype was observed a few times. Its matching antigen is unknown. The chain uses TRBV20-1 and TRBJ1-5, with D perhaps TRBD1 (6 bases). Sequencing was performed on CD4+ T cells from blood, taken before SARS-CoV-2 vaccination. This clonotype originated in a human donor who had recovered from COVID-19. The DNA of the CDR3 is TGCAGTGCTAGAAGAGCAGGGGCGGGTAGCAATCAGCCCCAGCATTTT. Translating it yields CSARRAGAGSNQPQHF.